This entry lists 20 T cell receptor beta chains sequenced from one sample in a study of beta chain features in type 1 diabetes. Reverse transcription of all isolated RNA meant that expressed TCRB transcripts were sequenced. Assay: immunoSEQ multiplex PCR; the TCRdb copy retains only in-frame clones and omits some. The table lists over 700,000 clones, roughly 16% of them singletons. Sequences were obtained from naive CD4+ T cells from blood. The origin of the receptors is a woman under 30 in good health.

V usage is TRBV2 and J usage is TRBJ1-3, with D tentatively TRBD1 (6 bases). This CDR3 has 17 amino acids. The V end lost 2 bases, the J end lost 0 bases, and 14 bases lay between the germline ends. Germline CDR1 SNHLY, CDR2 FYNNEI. In nucleotides, the CDR3 is TGTGCCAGCAGTGAATACGGGGGGCTTCTCTCTGGAAACACCATATATTTT. Encoded protein: CASSEYGGLLSGNTIYF.

This clone was seen only a few times. The chain links TRBV7-9 to TRBJ2-4, with 7 positions matching TRBD1. The CDR3 spans 14 residues. V dropped 7 bases and J dropped 6; count of bases not matched to a gene: 9. Germline-derived CDR1 and CDR2 are SEHNR and FQNEAQ (reference sequence). CDR3 nucleotide sequence: TGTGCCAGCACCGACTGGGACAGAACAAACATTCAGTACTTC. Protein sequence: CASTDWDRTNIQYF.

This clone occurred a few times. This chain connects TRBV19 to TRBJ1-2; D remains unclear. CDR1 is LNHDA, CDR2 SQIVND, per germline (reference sequence). With 3 bases removed from V and 3 bases from J, the gap between germline ends came to 11 bases. The CDR3 is 14 residues long. CDR3 sequence reads: CASSIPGRDYGYTF. The CDR3 nucleotides read TGTGCCAGTAGTATCCCCGGACGTGACTATGGCTACACCTTC.

This clone was seen a handful of times. CDR3 sequence reads: CASSLFAVQGELYGYTF. The CDR3 coding sequence is TGTGCCAGCAGTTTATTCGCGGTACAGGGGGAACTCTATGGCTACACCTTC. This chain uses TRBV27 with TRBJ1-2, with TRBD1 matching over 8 bases. The junction had 11 bases not matched to a gene; V was cut back by 1 base and J by 4 bases. Germline V gene lookup returns CDR1 MNHEY and CDR2 SMNVEV (reference sequence). The CDR3 contains 17 residues.

The J gene is TRBJ2-7, the V gene TRBV20-1; D remains unclear. V was clipped by 6 bases and J by 7 bases, with 10 bases between them. The CDR3 loop spans 10 amino acids. CDR1 is DFQATT, CDR2 SNEGSKA, per germline (reference sequence). The CDR3 nucleotides are TGCAGTGCCCCCTACGCGGAGCAGTACTTC. Translation: CSAPYAEQYF.

DNA for the CDR3: TGTGCCAGCAGCCAAGATTTTACTAGCGTTATCTACGAGCAGTACTTC. It encodes CASSQDFTSVIYEQYF. The rearrangement joins TRBV4-2 to TRBJ2-7, with 7 bases that match TRBD2. Germline CDR1 is LGHNA and CDR2 is YNFKEQ. The ends lost 0 bases at V and 3 bases at J; junction bases unmatched: 8. This CDR3 has 16 residues.

This clone showed up just a few times. The chain joins TRBV4-3 to TRBJ2-6; 7 positions match TRBD2. This CDR3 has 18 residues. V gave up 0 bases and J gave up 3 bases; unmatched junction bases: 8. CDR1 LGHNA and CDR2 YSLEER come from the germline V gene. CDR3 protein: CASSQDRLAGVGANVLTF. DNA for the CDR3: TGCGCCAGCAGCCAAGACAGACTTGCGGGGGTTGGGGCCAACGTCCTGACTTTC.

The chain has TRBV15 and TRBJ2-7; 7 bases match TRBD1. The CDR3 loop spans 18 amino acids. Germline trimming cut 2 bases from V and 4 bases from J; bases unmatched to any gene: 17. Germline-derived CDR1 and CDR2 are LNHNV and YYDKDF (reference sequence). The chain's CDR3 is CATSRSTGIPQISYEQYF. CDR3 DNA: TGTGCCACCAGCAGATCGACAGGGATCCCCCAAATCTCGTACGAGCAGTACTTC.

The table lists this clone with a few counts. This chain uses TRBV28 with TRBJ2-7; TRBD1 matches at 9 bases. The CDR3 covers 14 residues. The junction had 5 bases not matched to a gene; V was cut back by 6 bases and J by 2 bases. Germline V lookup: CDR1 MDHEN, CDR2 SYDVKM. The DNA of the CDR3 is TGTGCCAGCAGGGTGGGGACAGGGACCTACGAGCAGTACTTC. Protein product: CASRVGTGTYEQYF.

The rearrangement uses TRBV7-2 and TRBJ1-2; D is undetermined. This CDR3 is built from 12 residues. Germline-derived CDR1 and CDR2 are SGHTA and FQGNSA. V lost 3 bases, J lost 1 base, and 3 bases lay in between. The CDR3 loop reads CASSFDNYGYTF. The DNA of the CDR3 is TGTGCCAGCAGCTTCGATAACTATGGCTACACCTTC.

This clone has only a few counts. The rearrangement joins TRBV5-1 to TRBJ2-1; D remains ambiguous. This CDR3 spans 17 amino acids. V dropped 4 bases and J dropped 0 bases, with 17 bases sitting between them. Looked up from germline, CDR1 is SGHRS and CDR2 is YFSETQ. CDR3 in amino acids: CASSQVGPPSSYNEQFF. The CDR3 region has the DNA TGCGCCAGCAGCCAAGTTGGACCGCCCAGCTCCTACAATGAGCAGTTCTTC.

This clone was detected only a few times. The V call is TRBV5-1, the J call TRBJ2-7, with TRBD2 matching over 8 bases. There are 15 residues in the CDR3. In germline, CDR1 is SGHRS, CDR2 YFSETQ. J was trimmed by 3 bases and V by 4 bases; bases with no gene match: 9. The CDR3, as DNA: TGCGCCAGCAGCCCGGGAGGGGCACTTAACTACGAGCAGTACTTC. Translating gives CASSPGGALNYEQYF.

The chain uses TRBV9 and TRBJ2-1, with unresolved D. The CDR3 sequence is 14 residues long. Deletions cut 0 bases from V and 4 bases from J, with 8 bases between. Germline values: CDR1 SGDLS, CDR2 YYNGEE. The CDR3 sequence: CASSVAQNYNEQFF. Here the CDR3 DNA reads TGTGCCAGCAGCGTAGCCCAAAATTACAATGAGCAGTTCTTC.

This clone was observed a handful of times. This chain connects TRBV4-1 to TRBJ2-5; maybe TRBD1 (5 bases). Trimming left V 1 base short and J 7 bases short, with 13 bases between. The CDR3 is made up of 14 amino acids. Germline V gives CDR1 MGHRA, CDR2 YSYEKL. CDR3 loop: CASSQVQGPGTQYF. The DNA for the CDR3 is TGCGCCAGCAGCCAAGTTCAGGGTCCTGGGACCCAGTACTTC.

This clone was seen more than once but under ten times. This sequence joins TRBV20-1 and TRBJ2-7; 7 bases map to TRBD2. This CDR3 spans 11 amino acids. The germline CDR1 and CDR2 sequences are DFQATT and SNEGSKA (reference sequence). The CDR3 sequence is CAGLGPTEQYF. CDR3 in DNA: TGCGCAGGACTAGGCCCCACAGAGCAGTACTTC.

V is TRBV15 and J is TRBJ2-3, with 10 bases aligning to TRBD1. This CDR3 has 16 amino acids. The trim removed 5 bases at V and 8 bases at J, leaving 13 bases unmatched. Per the germline V gene, CDR1 is LNHNV and CDR2 is YYDKDF (reference sequence). CDR3 DNA: TGTGCCACCAGCGGAGCCGGGACAGGGGCCGTGGGTACGCAGTATTTT. This translates into CATSGAGTGAVGTQYF.

This clone was observed a few times. The chain couples TRBV27 to TRBJ2-1; 10 nucleotides align to TRBD2. The CDR3 is 15 residues long. The V and J ends lost 5 bases and 3 bases, in that order; junction bases with no gene match: 4. Per the germline V gene, CDR1 is MNHEY and CDR2 is SMNVEV (reference sequence). CDR3 in amino acids: CASSNSGRRYNEQFF. DNA of the CDR3: TGTGCCAGCAGTAATAGCGGGAGGCGCTACAATGAGCAGTTCTTC.

V usage is TRBV10-3 and J usage is TRBJ2-2, with D tentatively TRBD2 (7 bases). CDR3 length: 17 amino acids. The V gene's germline CDR1 is ENHRY and CDR2 SYGVKD. V was shortened by 4 bases and J by 4 bases, with 19 bases between the two germline ends. CDR3 DNA sequence: TGTGCCATCAGTGGAGGACAGTCGGGGGGCAGCACCGGGGAGCTGTTTTTT. Its protein product is CAISGGQSGGSTGELFF.

This clone turned up a few times. This chain joins TRBV5-1 and TRBJ2-1; D remains unclear. The CDR3 totals 11 residues. Germline CDR1 and CDR2: SGHRS and YFSETQ. V lost 0 bases, J lost 10 bases, and 5 bases lay in between. The CDR3 DNA follows: TGCGCCAGCAGCTTGGAAAGAGAGCAGTTCTTC. Translation: CASSLEREQFF.

This clone appeared a few times. The rearrangement joins TRBV15 to TRBJ2-1; 10 bases are shared with TRBD2. This CDR3 region has 17 residues. V shed 2 bases, J shed 8 bases, and the junction held 12 bases outside the gene matches. CDR1 and CDR2 (germline): LNHNV, YYDKDF (reference sequence). CDR3 DNA sequence: TGTGCCACCAGCAGACCCAAAAGCGGGAGGGCCTTGGATGAGCAGTTCTTC. The encoded protein is CATSRPKSGRALDEQFF.